A selection of T cell receptor beta chains follows, all from one sample in a study of blood T cell repertoires in COVID-19. The table came from immunoSEQ multiplex PCR; TCRdb's copy has only in-frame clones and leaves some out. The sample comprises roughly 20,000 clones, roughly 89% of which are singletons, and roughly 5.1% rests with the top ten. Input material: peripheral blood. All receptors derive from a human donor in a cohort sampled during active COVID-19. The CDR3 runs from the conserved cysteine through the conserved F or W. The order of the fields is V gene, D gene, clone size, J gene, CDR3 protein, CDR3 DNA. D genes are given only for firm matches. Size is stated for part of the rows, as once, few or many counts, or as a class when the clone is expanded.

v_gene: TRBV4-1
d_gene: NA
abundance: NA
j_gene: TRBJ1-1
CDR3aa: CASSQSPVNTEAFF
CDR3nt: TGCGCCAGCAGCCAAAGTCCGGTGAACACTGAAGCTTTCTTT

v_gene: TRBV7-3
d_gene: NA
abundance: NA
j_gene: TRBJ2-1
CDR3aa: CASSSPTSGTYNEQFF
CDR3nt: TGTGCCAGCAGCTCCCCGACCAGCGGAACCTACAATGAGCAGTTCTTC

v_gene: TRBV7-3
d_gene: TRBD2
abundance: NA
j_gene: TRBJ2-1
CDR3aa: CSSSPLAGGYNEQFF
CDR3nt: TGTTCGAGCAGCCCACTAGCGGGAGGGTACAATGAGCAGTTCTTC

v_gene: TRBV5-4
d_gene: TRBD1
abundance: NA
j_gene: TRBJ2-5
CDR3aa: CASSPGTGQETQYF
CDR3nt: TGTGCCAGCAGTCCCGGGACAGGCCAAGAGACCCAGTACTTC

v_gene: TRBV5-1
d_gene: NA
abundance: NA
j_gene: TRBJ2-7
CDR3aa: CASSLSSGGPLGEQYF
CDR3nt: TGCGCCAGCAGCTTGAGTTCAGGAGGGCCCCTTGGCGAGCAGTACTTC

v_gene: TRBV18
d_gene: NA
abundance: once
j_gene: TRBJ2-5
CDR3aa: CASSPTTVETQYF
CDR3nt: TGTGCCAGCTCACCCACGACTGTAGAGACCCAGTACTTC

v_gene: TRBV4-1
d_gene: TRBD1
abundance: NA
j_gene: TRBJ2-4
CDR3aa: CASSRGTGQGNYIQYF
CDR3nt: TGCGCCAGCAGCCGTGGGACAGGACAGGGTAATTACATTCAGTACTTC

v_gene: TRBV28
d_gene: TRBD1
abundance: NA
j_gene: TRBJ1-1
CDR3aa: CASRGGTGILDTEAFF
CDR3nt: TGTGCCAGCAGGGGCGGGACAGGGATCCTCGACACTGAAGCTTTCTTT

v_gene: TRBV6-6
d_gene: TRBD1
abundance: NA
j_gene: TRBJ1-3
CDR3aa: CASSLLQGARNTIYF
CDR3nt: TGTGCCAGCAGTTTACTACAGGGGGCAAGAAACACCATATATTTT

v_gene: TRBV11-2
d_gene: TRBD1
abundance: NA
j_gene: TRBJ1-4
CDR3aa: CASSLDSTTGGRGTNEKLFF
CDR3nt: TGTGCCAGCAGCTTAGATTCCACGACAGGGGGCAGGGGCACTAATGAAAAACTGTTTTTT

v_gene: TRBV11-3
d_gene: TRBD2
abundance: NA
j_gene: TRBJ2-3
CDR3aa: CASSAGLAGTDTQYF
CDR3nt: TGTGCCAGCAGCGCGGGACTAGCGGGAACAGATACGCAGTATTTT

v_gene: TRBV19
d_gene: NA
abundance: NA
j_gene: TRBJ2-2
CDR3aa: CASSQTGSGELFF
CDR3nt: TGTGCCAGTAGTCAAACAGGGTCCGGGGAGCTGTTTTTT

v_gene: TRBV24-1
d_gene: TRBD2
abundance: NA
j_gene: TRBJ2-1
CDR3aa: CATSDSRAGGSYNEQFF
CDR3nt: TGTGCCACCAGTGATTCGAGGGCGGGAGGATCCTACAATGAGCAGTTCTTC

v_gene: TRBV4-2
d_gene: NA
abundance: NA
j_gene: TRBJ1-6
CDR3aa: CASSQAGRTPLHF
CDR3nt: TGTGCCAGCAGCCAGGCGGGGAGGACACCCCTCCACTTT

v_gene: TRBV30
d_gene: NA
abundance: NA
j_gene: TRBJ1-1
CDR3aa: CAWRPRGTLNTEAFF
CDR3nt: TGTGCCTGGAGACCCCGTGGGACACTGAACACTGAAGCTTTCTTT

v_gene: TRBV5-4
d_gene: TRBD2
abundance: NA
j_gene: TRBJ2-5
CDR3aa: CASSSGTSGRETQYF
CDR3nt: TGTGCCAGCAGCTCAGGGACTAGCGGGAGAGAGACCCAGTACTTC

v_gene: TRBV4-2
d_gene: NA
abundance: NA
j_gene: TRBJ2-7
CDR3aa: CASSQGIQPTGRDEQYF
CDR3nt: TGTGCCAGCAGCCAAGGCATACAGCCCACAGGTAGAGACGAGCAGTACTTC

v_gene: TRBV30
d_gene: NA
abundance: NA
j_gene: TRBJ2-7
CDR3aa: CAWSYGQGQYF
CDR3nt: TGTGCCTGGAGTTATGGGCAGGGACAGTACTTC

v_gene: TRBV5-1
d_gene: NA
abundance: NA
j_gene: TRBJ1-1
CDR3aa: CASSLGQANTEAFF
CDR3nt: TGCGCCAGCAGCTTGGGGCAGGCAAACACTGAAGCTTTCTTT

v_gene: TRBV28
d_gene: TRBD1
abundance: once
j_gene: TRBJ1-1
CDR3aa: CASSLTVRRGRWTEAFF
CDR3nt: TGTGCCAGCAGTTTAACTGTAAGGAGGGGGCGTTGGACTGAAGCTTTCTTT

v_gene: TRBV28
d_gene: TRBD1
abundance: NA
j_gene: TRBJ1-3
CDR3aa: CASSSPGQGSGNTIYF
CDR3nt: TGTGCCAGCAGTTCACCGGGACAGGGGTCTGGAAACACCATATATTTT

v_gene: TRBV28
d_gene: NA
abundance: NA
j_gene: TRBJ1-1
CDR3aa: CASSITGPHTEAFF
CDR3nt: TGTGCCAGCAGTATAACAGGGCCCCACACTGAAGCTTTCTTT

v_gene: TRBV9
d_gene: NA
abundance: NA
j_gene: TRBJ2-1
CDR3aa: CASSVEPSATYNEQFF
CDR3nt: TGTGCCAGCAGCGTAGAACCTAGCGCAACCTACAATGAGCAGTTCTTC

v_gene: TRBV14
d_gene: NA
abundance: NA
j_gene: TRBJ1-1
CDR3aa: CASRARLNTEAFF
CDR3nt: TGTGCCAGCAGAGCCAGGTTAAACACTGAAGCTTTCTTT

v_gene: TRBV27
d_gene: TRBD1
abundance: NA
j_gene: TRBJ1-6
CDR3aa: CASSLMGQNSPLHF
CDR3nt: TGTGCCAGCAGTTTAATGGGACAGAATTCACCCCTCCACTTT

v_gene: TRBV30
d_gene: NA
abundance: once
j_gene: TRBJ2-7
CDR3aa: CAWSVGLTGVYYEQYF
CDR3nt: TGTGCCTGGAGTGTAGGTTTGACGGGTGTTTACTACGAGCAGTACTTC

v_gene: TRBV5-6
d_gene: TRBD2
abundance: NA
j_gene: TRBJ2-1
CDR3aa: CASSLYIGRGSNEQFF
CDR3nt: TGTGCCAGCAGCTTATATATTGGGCGCGGGAGTAATGAGCAGTTCTTC

v_gene: TRBV5-4
d_gene: TRBD2
abundance: NA
j_gene: TRBJ2-2
CDR3aa: CASSFWSGRLNTGELFF
CDR3nt: TGTGCCAGCAGCTTTTGGAGCGGGAGGTTGAACACCGGGGAGCTGTTTTTT

v_gene: TRBV7-9
d_gene: NA
abundance: few
j_gene: TRBJ1-6
CDR3aa: CASSLGGQGSPLHF
CDR3nt: TGTGCCAGCAGCTTAGGGGGCCAAGGTTCACCCCTCCACTTT

v_gene: TRBV7-6
d_gene: NA
abundance: NA
j_gene: TRBJ2-5
CDR3aa: CASSQQETQYF
CDR3nt: TGTGCCAGCAGCCAACAAGAGACCCAGTACTTC

v_gene: TRBV2
d_gene: TRBD1
abundance: NA
j_gene: TRBJ2-5
CDR3aa: CASSADRGDETQYF
CDR3nt: TGTGCCAGCAGTGCGGACAGGGGTGACGAGACCCAGTACTTC

v_gene: TRBV10-3
d_gene: TRBD1
abundance: few
j_gene: TRBJ2-5
CDR3aa: CAISDDRGRTETQYF
CDR3nt: TGTGCCATCAGTGATGACAGGGGGCGCACGGAGACCCAGTACTTC

v_gene: TRBV19
d_gene: TRBD2
abundance: few
j_gene: TRBJ2-1
CDR3aa: CASSTSGLAGGPYNEQFF
CDR3nt: TGTGCCAGTAGTACCTCCGGACTAGCGGGAGGGCCCTACAATGAGCAGTTCTTC

v_gene: TRBV7-2
d_gene: NA
abundance: NA
j_gene: TRBJ2-6
CDR3aa: CASSFSSGANVLTF
CDR3nt: TGTGCCAGCAGCTTCAGTTCTGGGGCCAACGTCCTGACTTTC

v_gene: TRBV23-1
d_gene: NA
abundance: NA
j_gene: TRBJ1-1
CDR3aa: CASSRGLFTEAFF
CDR3nt: TGCGCCAGCAGTCGAGGACTTTTCACTGAAGCTTTCTTT

v_gene: TRBV9
d_gene: TRBD2
abundance: NA
j_gene: TRBJ2-3
CDR3aa: CASSVVPPASGIADTQYF
CDR3nt: TGTGCCAGCAGCGTAGTCCCCCCCGCTAGCGGGATCGCAGATACGCAGTATTTT

v_gene: TRBV5-1
d_gene: TRBD1
abundance: NA
j_gene: TRBJ2-2
CDR3aa: CASSSRGQGVGELFF
CDR3nt: TGCGCCAGCAGCTCACGTGGGCAGGGGGTCGGGGAGCTGTTTTTT

v_gene: TRBV12-3/TRBV12-4
d_gene: NA
abundance: NA
j_gene: TRBJ2-1
CDR3aa: CASSFGGNEQFF
CDR3nt: TGTGCCAGCAGTTTCGGCGGAAATGAGCAGTTCTTC

v_gene: TRBV3-1/TRBV3-2
d_gene: TRBD1
abundance: NA
j_gene: TRBJ2-5
CDR3aa: CASSLQGGGETQYF
CDR3nt: TGTGCCAGCAGCCTTCAAGGGGGCGGAGAGACCCAGTACTTC